These 31 T cell receptor beta chains were sequenced from one sample in a study of shared clonotypes between healthy human individuals. Here immunoSEQ multiplex PCR was the method, and the copy in TCRdb shows in-frame clones only, minus some. The sample lists nearly 1,000,000 clones, approximately 80% seen once, with approximately 1.5% in the top ten. Sequencing used memory CD4+ T cells sorted from blood. Subset denoted: CD45RA-negative fraction. These receptors originate from a man younger than 30 in good health.

This chain connects TRBV5-6 to TRBJ2-1; TRBD2 is a possible D gene (6 bases). With 4 bases removed from V and 5 bases from J, the gap between germline ends came to 16 bases. The CDR3 length is 15 residues. Germline V lookup: CDR1 SGHDT, CDR2 YYEEEE. This chain's CDR3 is CASSQRWRGHNEQFF. The CDR3 DNA reads TGTGCCAGCAGCCAACGGTGGCGGGGTCACAATGAGCAGTTCTTC.

There are many counts of this clone. Distinct nucleotide sequences in the sample also encode this CDR3. This sequence joins TRBV5-1 and TRBJ2-3; D unresolved. Germline values: CDR1 SGHRS, CDR2 YFSETQ. There are 13 residues in the CDR3. Deletions cut 7 bases from V and 3 bases from J, with 12 bases between. The CDR3 is CASGLDGTDTQYF. The CDR3 DNA is TGCGCCAGCGGCCTGGACGGGACAGATACGCAGTATTTT.

The V and J genes are TRBV19 and TRBJ2-2; weak D call: TRBD1 (6 bases). V lost 5 bases to trimming and J lost 4 bases, with 23 bases between them. The CDR3 spans 18 residues. The germline gives CDR1 LNHDA, CDR2 SQIVND (reference sequence). The CDR3 sequence is CASSSLYGTRAATGELFF. The CDR3 DNA is TGTGCCAGTAGTTCGCTTTACGGGACAAGAGCAGCCACCGGGGAGCTGTTTTTT.

This clone has only a few counts. This sample includes further DNA sequences coding for the same CDR3. V and J are TRBV6-1 and TRBJ1-1; no definite D call. The CDR3 length is 13 residues. The V end was cut by 1 base, the J end by 2 bases, with 5 bases between. Germline values: CDR1 MNHNS, CDR2 SASEGT. CDR3 loop: CASSEVGNTEAFF. The CDR3 DNA follows: TGTGCCAGCAGTGAAGTTGGAAACACTGAAGCTTTCTTT.

The chain recombines TRBV6-5 with TRBJ1-3, with a tentative D call TRBD1 (5 bases). Per the germline V gene, CDR1 is MNHEY and CDR2 is SVGAGI. V lost 8 bases and J lost 2, with 7 bases in between. This CDR3 comprises 12 residues. CDR3: CASGTAGNTIYF. The CDR3, as DNA: TGTGCCAGCGGGACGGCTGGAAACACCATATATTTT.

This clone has just a few counts. Given a much more abundant clone one base away, this may be a read error. V is TRBV11-3 and J is TRBJ2-2; no clear D gene. The germline V gene has CDR1 SGHNT and CDR2 YENEEA. Trimming removed 3 bases at V and 3 bases at J, with 2 bases between. The CDR3 consists of 12 residues. For the CDR3, the DNA is TGTGCCAGCAGCTTGCACACCGGGGAGCTGTTTTTT. Translation gives CASSLHTGELFF.

V gene TRBV18 combines with J gene TRBJ1-4, with 9 nucleotides matching TRBD1. The junction had 2 bases not matched to a gene; V was cut back by 4 bases and J by 5 bases. Germline assignment: CDR1 KGHSH and CDR2 LQKENI. The CDR3 sequence is 14 residues long. The DNA of the CDR3 is TGTGCCAGCTCACTCGGGACAGGGAATGAAAAACTGTTTTTT. As protein: CASSLGTGNEKLFF.

The gene calls are TRBV9 and TRBJ2-1, with D possibly matching TRBD2 (6 bases). Per germline, CDR1 SGDLS and CDR2 YYNGEE. Trimming removed 0 bases at V and 6 bases at J, with 16 bases between. This CDR3 region has 16 residues. This chain's CDR3 is CASSVEDRLGSNEQFF. DNA of the CDR3: TGTGCCAGCAGCGTAGAAGACCGACTAGGGTCCAATGAGCAGTTCTTC.

The chain joins TRBV18 to TRBJ1-2; D gene uncertain. This CDR3 comprises 15 residues. V lost 3 bases to trimming and J lost 0 bases, with 11 bases between them. Germline CDR1 KGHSH, CDR2 LQKENI. The CDR3 nucleotides are TGTGCCAGCTCACCGTCCAGCTTAGCTAACTATGGCTACACCTTC. Encoded protein: CASSPSSLANYGYTF.

The J gene is TRBJ2-3, the V gene TRBV5-4; 10 nucleotides agree with TRBD1. The CDR3 is 16 residues long. The germline V gene has CDR1 SGHNT and CDR2 YYREEE (reference sequence). The ends lost 4 bases at V and 3 bases at J; junction bases unmatched: 8. The CDR3 region has the DNA TGTGCCAGCAGCCGACCGACAGGGGGCGGGACAGATACGCAGTATTTT. It is translated as CASSRPTGGGTDTQYF.

CDR3 residues: CAISESGGGSLHEQYF. CDR3 DNA sequence: TGTGCCATCAGTGAGTCAGGCGGCGGGAGTCTCCACGAGCAGTACTTC. The chain combines TRBV10-3 with TRBJ2-7, with 7 bases aligning to TRBD2. Germline CDR1 and CDR2: ENHRY and SYGVKD. After removal of 0 bases from V and 5 bases from J, the junction contained 10 bases not matched to a gene. The CDR3 extends over 16 amino acids.

The chain links TRBV2 to TRBJ2-3, with D uncertain. V lost 3 bases and J lost 4, with 11 bases in between. Germline CDR1 is SNHLY and CDR2 is FYNNEI. This CDR3 has 14 residues. The CDR3 coding sequence is TGTGCCAGCAGTGATCCCCCTGCGTCAGATACGCAGTATTTT. Protein product: CASSDPPASDTQYF.

In this sample, this clone turned up once. The chain is built from TRBV5-1 and TRBJ2-5, with 8 nucleotides matching TRBD2. The CDR3 is 16 residues long. The trim removed 0 bases at V and 5 bases at J, leaving 9 bases unmatched. Germline values: CDR1 SGHRS, CDR2 YFSETQ. This CDR3 is CASSLAIGTSSETQYF. CDR3 sequence (DNA): TGCGCCAGCAGCTTGGCCATCGGGACTAGTAGCGAGACCCAGTACTTC.

In regard to this clone: Mismatch with germline at one junction end may stem from a read error. This chain uses TRBV7-7 with TRBJ2-1; possible D gene TRBD1, 6 bases. This CDR3 is 16 amino acids long. Germline V gene sequence: CDR1 SSHAT, CDR2 FNYEAQ (reference sequence). This chain's CDR3 is CASSLALTGQYNEQFF. In DNA form, the CDR3 reads TGTGCTAGCAGCTTAGCGCTTACAGGGCAATACAATGAGCAGTTCTTC.

Concerning this clone itself: The sample carries other DNA sequences with the same CDR3. The rearrangement links TRBV30 to TRBJ1-3; D perhaps matches TRBD1 (5 bases). Between the trimmed V and J ends, which lost 2 bases and 7 bases, there was a span of 12 bases. This CDR3 region has 13 residues. Looked up from germline, CDR1 is GTSNPN and CDR2 is SVGIG (reference sequence). CDR3 sequence reads: CAWSRQGGNTIYF. CDR3 coding DNA: TGTGCCTGGAGTAGGCAGGGAGGGAACACCATATATTTT.

This clone showed up many times. In the same sample, other DNA sequences code for this CDR3. This chain joins TRBV7-2 and TRBJ1-5; possibly TRBD1 for D (5 bases). Trimming removed 6 bases from V and 2 bases from J, with 11 bases in between. This CDR3 contains 14 residues. The germline V gene has CDR1 SGHTA and CDR2 FQGNSA. The CDR3, as DNA: TGTGCCAGCAGTTCTGACAGTGGCAATCAGCCCCAGCATTTT. Amino acid sequence: CASSSDSGNQPQHF.

This clone was seen more than once but under ten times. The J gene is TRBJ2-2, the V gene TRBV6-5; 7 bases align to TRBD1. The CDR3 is made up of 15 amino acids. CDR1 and CDR2 from the germline V gene are MNHEY and SVGAGI. The V and J ends lost 5 bases and 0 bases, in that order; junction bases with no gene match: 3. The CDR3 region has the DNA TGTGCCAGCAGTGGGGGACAGTCGAACACCGGGGAGCTGTTTTTT. Residues: CASSGGQSNTGELFF.

The V gene is TRBV11-2, the J gene TRBJ2-7; D gene unclear. CDR1 and CDR2 from the germline V gene are SGHAT and FQNNGV. The CDR3 totals 15 residues. Trimming left V 0 bases short and J 6 bases short, with 15 bases between. The CDR3 DNA sequence: TGTGCCAGCAGCTTAGAGAGGCTAGTCGGAAGCGAGCAGTACTTC. Amino acids: CASSLERLVGSEQYF.

V and J are TRBV7-2 and TRBJ1-6, with no clear D. Germline V gives CDR1 SGHTA, CDR2 FQGNSA. Trimming shortened V by 5 bases and J by 7 bases, and 12 bases separated the two germline ends. The CDR3 loop spans 14 amino acids. CDR3 loop: CASSPKTLNSPLHF. CDR3 nucleotides: TGTGCCAGCAGCCCCAAGACGCTAAATTCACCCCTCCACTTT.

In its sample, this clone was seen many times. CDR3 nucleotide sequence: TGTGCCTGGAGTGTAGGCCAGCACACAGATACGCAGTATTTT. As protein: CAWSVGQHTDTQYF. The rearrangement uses TRBV30 and TRBJ2-3; D gene unclear. The V gene's germline CDR1 is GTSNPN and CDR2 SVGIG (reference sequence). V lost 0 bases, J lost 2 bases, and 9 bases lay in between. CDR3 size: 14 residues.

Points on this clone: Other nucleotide sequences from this sample produce the same CDR3. The chain recombines TRBV6-5 with TRBJ1-1, with D perhaps TRBD1 (5 bases). V was clipped by 2 bases and J by 2 bases, with 9 bases between them. This CDR3 spans 14 amino acids. Germline CDR1 and CDR2: MNHEY and SVGAGI. CDR3 nucleotides: TGTGCCAGCAGTTACCGACAGACTAACACTGAAGCTTTCTTT. It codes for CASSYRQTNTEAFF.

The gene calls are TRBV29-1 and TRBJ2-7; D not resolved. The V gene lost 6 bases and the J gene lost 0 bases, with 12 bases spanning the gap. Germline CDR1 SQVTM, CDR2 ANQGSEA. This CDR3 has 13 residues. CDR3: CSVLTPSSYEQYF. The CDR3 DNA sequence: TGCAGCGTACTGACACCGTCCTCCTACGAGCAGTACTTC.

This sequence joins TRBV4-1 and TRBJ1-2, with 9 nucleotides matching TRBD1. V gave up 0 bases and J gave up 4 bases; unmatched junction bases: 9. The CDR3 sequence is 17 residues long. Germline V gene data show CDR1 as MGHRA and CDR2 as YSYEKL. The CDR3 DNA reads TGCGCCAGCAGCCAAGAACTTAGGGTGGACAGGGGCTATGGCTACACCTTC. This sequence encodes CASSQELRVDRGYGYTF.

The chain has TRBV6-1 and TRBJ1-2; D is possibly TRBD1 (5 bases). The CDR3 runs to 15 residues. The V gene lost 1 base and the J gene lost 7 bases, with 16 bases spanning the gap. Germline-derived CDR1 and CDR2 are MNHNS and SASEGT. The CDR3 spells CASSEGGTGWSGYTF. The CDR3 bases are TGTGCCAGCAGTGAAGGGGGGACCGGTTGGTCTGGCTACACCTTC.

About this clone: The sample has other DNA sequences that encode this CDR3 too. The V and J genes are TRBV7-2 and TRBJ2-3; no clear D gene. Germline V gene sequence: CDR1 SGHTA, CDR2 FQGNSA. This CDR3 is 12 amino acids long. Trimming stripped 5 bases from V and 6 bases from J, with 9 bases between. CDR3 amino acids: CASSPLVDTQYF. In nucleotides, the CDR3 is TGTGCCAGCAGCCCGCTAGTGGATACGCAGTATTTT. Supplemented by reference TRBV7-2 and TRBJ2-3, the full variable domain reads GAGVSQSPSNKVTEKGKDVELRCDPISGHTALYWYRQSLGQGLEFLIYFQGNSAPDKSGLPSDRFSAERTGGSVSTLTIQRTQQEDSAVYLCASSPLVDTQYFGPGTRLTVL.

J is TRBJ1-5 and V is TRBV7-9; D is unclear. Trimming removed 8 bases at V and 1 base at J, with 12 bases between. The germline V gene has CDR1 SEHNR and CDR2 FQNEAQ (reference sequence). This CDR3 comprises 14 residues. The DNA for the CDR3 is TGTGCCAGCTCGATCGCGGGGAGCAATCAGCCCCAGCATTTT. Translated: CASSIAGSNQPQHF.

This chain connects TRBV2 to TRBJ2-5; 9 bases are a match to TRBD1. The CDR3 extends over 13 amino acids. Losses at the gene ends were 9 bases for V and 3 bases for J; bases not matched to a gene: 5. Germline loops: CDR1 SNHLY, CDR2 FYNNEI. CDR3 DNA sequence: TGTGCCAGTCGGGACAGGGCAGAAGAGACCCAGTACTTC. It translates to CASRDRAEETQYF.

CDR3 amino acids: CASSQERRSGQPQHF. The CDR3 bases are TGTGCCAGCAGCCAAGAGAGGCGCTCGGGTCAGCCCCAGCATTTT. The chain uses TRBV4-2 and TRBJ1-5; D gene ambiguous. This CDR3 is built from 15 residues. CDR1 is LGHNA, CDR2 YNFKEQ, per germline. Trimming took 0 bases from V and 6 from J, leaving 12 bases between them.

The chain carries TRBV5-6 and TRBJ2-3; tentative D call: TRBD2 (6 bases). The CDR3 is 13 amino acids. Germline assignment: CDR1 SGHDT and CDR2 YYEEEE. Deletions cut 3 bases from V and 7 bases from J, with 12 bases between. The CDR3, as DNA: TGTGCCAGCAGCTCCTCAGCGGGTTATACGCAGTATTTT. Translating gives CASSSSAGYTQYF.

The chain links TRBV7-9 to TRBJ2-3, with D possibly matching TRBD1 (6 bases). The CDR3 runs 15 residues. Germline V gene sequence: CDR1 SEHNR, CDR2 FQNEAQ (reference sequence). Trimming removed 3 bases from V and 3 bases from J, with 13 bases in between. The CDR3 DNA reads as TGTGCCAGCAGCTTTAACAGGGCTTCAACAGATACGCAGTATTTT. This gives the protein CASSFNRASTDTQYF.

In this sample, this clone turned up once. The V gene is TRBV6-1, the J gene TRBJ2-7; TRBD2 is a possible D gene (6 bases). This CDR3 has 14 residues. The germline V gene encodes CDR1 MNHNS and CDR2 SASEGT. V gave up 6 bases and J gave up 6 bases, with 18 bases separating them. The CDR3 nucleotides are TGTGCCAGCAGCACCTGGGGCTCGCGGGGCGAGCAGTACTTC. Translated, it gives CASSTWGSRGEQYF.